The 32 T cell receptor beta chains reported below all come from one sample, sequenced in a study of cytomegalovirus exposure and HLA in healthy donors. Researchers ran the PCR with 60 Vbeta and 13 Jbeta primers. TCRdb's copy holds only in-frame clones and misses some; the assay was immunoSEQ multiplex PCR. The table shows over 65,000 clones, with roughly two thirds occurring only once. The sequencing input was PBMCs. These receptor sequences come from a woman aged 45-65 years in good health and CMV-seropositive.

In its sample, this clone was seen once. The chain joins TRBV7-9 to TRBJ2-5; 8 nucleotides align to TRBD2. This CDR3 spans 15 amino acids. With V trimmed by 2 bases and J by 4 bases, 6 bases remained unmatched. CDR1 is SEHNR, CDR2 FQNEAQ, per germline (reference sequence). CDR3 loop: CASSLYRGGRETQYF. The DNA of the CDR3 is TGTGCCAGCAGCTTATACCGGGGGGGCCGAGAGACCCAGTACTTC.

This rearrangement joins TRBV19 to TRBJ2-1, with D perhaps TRBD2 (6 bases). CDR1 LNHDA and CDR2 SQIVND come from the germline V gene (reference sequence). V was pared by 5 bases and J by 9 bases, with 17 bases between. The CDR3 totals 14 residues. CDR3 sequence reads: CASSSDRREGEQFF. The CDR3 coding sequence is TGTGCCAGTAGTTCGGACCGGCGGGAAGGTGAGCAGTTCTTC.

The V gene is TRBV5-6, the J gene TRBJ1-4; the match to TRBD1 covers 7 bases. V lost 0 bases to trimming and J lost 8 bases; unmatched junction nucleotides: 4. This CDR3 region has 14 residues. Germline V CDR1 and CDR2: SGHDT, YYEEEE. The CDR3 here is CASSLGQGEEKLFF. In nucleotides, the CDR3 is TGTGCCAGCAGCTTGGGGCAGGGGGAAGAAAAACTGTTTTTT.

J is TRBJ1-6 and V is TRBV4-1; D is unclear. Trimming pared 4 bases from V and 0 bases from J, leaving 10 bases between. CDR1 is MGHRA and CDR2 is YSYEKL in the germline V gene. CDR3 length equals 16 residues. CDR3 DNA sequence: TGCGCCAGCAGCCCTGAGCTTAGCTCCTATAATTCACCCCTCCACTTT. Protein sequence: CASSPELSSYNSPLHF.

The genes are TRBV5-4 and TRBJ1-3; 10 nucleotides agree with TRBD1. Germline V gene data show CDR1 as SGHNT and CDR2 as YYREEE (reference sequence). The CDR3 is 18 residues long. The V and J ends lost 4 bases and 0 bases, in that order; junction bases with no gene match: 10. The CDR3 is CASSKGQGGTRSGNTIYF. The CDR3 DNA sequence: TGTGCCAGCAGCAAAGGACAGGGGGGTACGCGCTCTGGAAACACCATATATTTT.

This clone turned up a few times. This rearrangement joins TRBV5-1 to TRBJ2-1, with D tentatively TRBD1 (6 bases). CDR1 SGHRS and CDR2 YFSETQ come from the germline V gene. V lost 4 bases, J lost 5 bases, and 19 bases lay in between. The CDR3 is made up of 16 amino acids. CDR3 bases: TGCGCCAGCAGCCATTTGGATGAGGGGGTCCACAATGAGCAGTTCTTC. Protein product: CASSHLDEGVHNEQFF.

CDR3 in DNA: TGTGCCAGCAGCGTAGCTTTGTCACCAGGTGGGAACACTGAAGCTTTCTTT. Translating it yields CASSVALSPGGNTEAFF. V gene TRBV9 combines with J gene TRBJ1-1; no definite D call. Trimming took 0 bases from V and 1 from J, leaving 16 bases between them. The germline CDR1 and CDR2 sequences are SGDLS and YYNGEE. The CDR3 runs to 17 residues.

Comments on this clone: The junction departs from the called germline gene at one end, perhaps through a read error. Different DNA sequences within this sample yield the same CDR3. J is TRBJ2-1 and V is TRBV2, with 11 bases that match TRBD2. The germline V gene encodes CDR1 SNHLY and CDR2 FYNNEI. The CDR3 has 17 residues. The CDR3 coding sequence is TGCGCCAGCAGTGATGAGGGGGGGACTAGCGGTTACAATGAGCAGTTCTTC. This codes for CASSDEGGTSGYNEQFF.

Worth noting for this clone: One end of the junction varies from germline; a read error may be responsible. The chain combines TRBV7-9 with TRBJ2-7, with 12 bases matching TRBD2. Germline V gene sequence: CDR1 SEHNR, CDR2 FQNEAQ (reference sequence). This CDR3 is 17 amino acids long. The CDR3 reads CSSSTRTSGAISYEQYF. Written as DNA, the CDR3 is TGTTCCAGCAGCACCCGGACTAGCGGGGCCATTTCCTACGAGCAGTACTTC. Based on the CDR3 plus reference TRBV7-9 and TRBJ2-7, the full variable domain is DTGVSQNPRHKITKRGQNVTFRCDPISEHNRLYWYRQTLGQGPEFLTYFQNEAQLEKSRLLSDRFSAERPKGSFSTLEIQRTEQGDSAMYLCSSSTRTSGAISYEQYFGPGTRLTVT.

This clone appeared a single time. The V and J genes are TRBV7-9 and TRBJ2-7; the match to TRBD1 covers 7 bases. Germline assignment: CDR1 SEHNR and CDR2 FQNEAQ (reference sequence). After removal of 6 bases from V and 6 bases from J, the junction contained 8 bases not matched to a gene. The CDR3 runs 13 residues. This CDR3 is CASSFTGDGEQYF. CDR3 sequence (DNA): TGTGCCAGCAGTTTTACAGGGGATGGCGAGCAGTACTTC. The variable domain in full, completed from reference TRBV7-9 and TRBJ2-7, reads DTGVSQNPRHKITKRGQNVTFRCDPISEHNRLYWYRQTLGQGPEFLTYFQNEAQLEKSRLLSDRFSAERPKGSFSTLEIQRTEQGDSAMYLCASSFTGDGEQYFGPGTRLTVT.

V is TRBV7-9 and J is TRBJ2-5, with D tentatively TRBD1 (7 bases). V was trimmed by 6 bases and J by 9 bases, leaving 26 bases between them. In germline, CDR1 is SEHNR, CDR2 FQNEAQ (reference sequence). This CDR3 region has 16 residues. The chain's CDR3 is CASSQTGDWAGVAQYF. CDR3 in DNA: TGTGCCAGCAGTCAAACAGGGGACTGGGCCGGCGTGGCCCAGTACTTC.

The V and J genes are TRBV5-5 and TRBJ1-2; 12 bases are a match to TRBD1. This CDR3 spans 15 amino acids. Losses at the gene ends were 0 bases for V and 7 bases for J; bases not matched to a gene: 4. From germline, CDR1 is SGHKS and CDR2 YYEKEE (reference sequence). As DNA, the CDR3 is TGTGCCAGCAGCTTGGAAGGGACAGGGGGCGTTGGCTACACCTTC. Its translation is CASSLEGTGGVGYTF. The entire variable domain, with the rest obtained from reference TRBV5-5 and TRBJ1-2, is as follows: DAGVTQSPTHLIKTRGQQVTLRCSPISGHKSVSWYQQVLGQGPQFIFQYYEKEERGRGNFPDRFSARQFPNYSSELNVNALLLGDSALYLCASSLEGTGGVGYTFGSGTRLTVV.

The count of this clone is one. The rearrangement uses TRBV7-6 and TRBJ2-1; TRBD2 is a possible D gene (11 bases). V dropped 5 bases and J dropped 6 bases, with 32 bases sitting between them. CDR1 is SGHVS and CDR2 is FNYEAQ in the germline V gene. There are 20 residues in the CDR3. CDR3 sequence: CASSPLTGGLSGGAINEQFF. For the CDR3, the DNA is TGTGCCAGCAGCCCACTGACAGGGGGCCTTAGCGGGGGGGCGATCAATGAGCAGTTCTTC.

This clone was observed a few times. The CDR3 DNA reads TGTGCCAGCAGCAGACAGGGGGCCCCTGGTGGCTACACCTTC. This sequence encodes CASSRQGAPGGYTF. The chain employs TRBV6-5 and TRBJ1-2, with TRBD1 identical over 10 bases. The ends lost 6 bases at V and 7 bases at J; junction bases unmatched: 8. The CDR3 is 14 residues long. Germline CDR1 is MNHEY and CDR2 is SVGAGI.

CDR3 sequence: CASTDRNVDYEQYF. The CDR3 DNA follows: TGTGCCAGCACGGACAGAAACGTCGACTACGAGCAGTACTTC. The J gene is TRBJ2-5, the V gene TRBV6-1, with D perhaps matching TRBD1 (6 bases). The J call could be wrong; TRBJ2-7 is a better fit for the DNA end. CDR1 is MNHNS and CDR2 is SASEGT in the germline V gene. The CDR3 length is 14 residues.

A single count supports this clone. The chain carries TRBV6-4 and TRBJ2-3, with 9 bases identical to TRBD2. The CDR3 is 14 residues long. Germline V gene sequence: CDR1 MRHNA, CDR2 SNTAGT. V was clipped by 9 bases and J by 4 bases; unmatched bases: 8. The CDR3, as DNA: TGTGCCAGTAGCGGGGGAGCCCCCGCAGATACGCAGTATTTT. Translated, it gives CASSGGAPADTQYF.

This clone turned up a few times. The chain recombines TRBV5-6 with TRBJ2-7, with 9 bases aligning to TRBD1. Per germline, CDR1 SGHDT and CDR2 YYEEEE. V shed 4 bases and J 0 bases; nucleotides not matched to a gene: 14. This CDR3 has 18 amino acids. The CDR3 coding sequence is TGTGCCAGCAGCGAGGTCTACAGGGGGCCAACTATCTCCTACGAGCAGTACTTC. Encoded protein: CASSEVYRGPTISYEQYF.

The CDR3 DNA reads as TGTGCCAGCAGCCAACCGCGACTAGCAAATACGCAGTATTTT. Protein: CASSQPRLANTQYF. This rearrangement joins TRBV2 to TRBJ2-3, with 7 bases fitting TRBD2. With V trimmed by 6 bases and J by 7 bases, 10 bases remained unmatched. There are 14 residues in the CDR3. Germline V gene lookup returns CDR1 SNHLY and CDR2 FYNNEI. Together with reference TRBV2 and TRBJ2-3, the CDR3 gives the full variable domain: EPEVTQTPSHQVTQMGQEVILRCVPISNHLYFYWYRQILGQKVEFLVSFYNNEISEKSEIFDDQFSVERPDGSNFTLKIRSTKLEDSAMYFCASSQPRLANTQYFGPGTRLTVL.

In its sample, this clone was seen a few times. V gene TRBV6-5 combines with J gene TRBJ1-1; 7 bases are shared with TRBD1. V gave up 3 bases and J gave up 5 bases; unmatched junction bases: 6. Germline CDR1 is MNHEY and CDR2 is SVGAGI. This CDR3 contains 14 residues. The CDR3 region has the DNA TGTGCCAGCAGTTATATGGGGACAGCGACTGAAGCTTTCTTT. This codes for CASSYMGTATEAFF.

This sequence joins TRBV29-1 and TRBJ1-3; D is undetermined. This CDR3 is built from 13 residues. Germline CDR1 is SQVTM and CDR2 is ANQGSEA. The V end was cut by 4 bases, the J end by 3 bases, with 10 bases between. The CDR3 sequence: CSVASGGGNTIYF. CDR3 coding DNA: TGCAGCGTTGCTTCAGGAGGTGGAAACACCATATATTTT.

The V call is TRBV5-1, the J call TRBJ2-2; maybe TRBD2 (5 bases). The V gene lost 9 bases and the J gene lost 2 bases, with 14 bases spanning the gap. Germline values: CDR1 SGHRS, CDR2 YFSETQ. The CDR3 covers 14 residues. CDR3 protein: CATKREGNTGELFF. The DNA for the CDR3 is TGCGCCACGAAGAGGGAAGGAAACACCGGGGAGCTGTTTTTT.

This chain links TRBV27 with TRBJ2-4; TRBD2 aligns across 7 bases. The V segment lost 6 bases and the J segment 0 bases; nucleotides outside the gene matches: 2. The CDR3 is 14 residues long. Germline V gives CDR1 MNHEY, CDR2 SMNVEV (reference sequence). The CDR3 DNA sequence: TGTGCCAGCAGGTGGGGGGGAGCCAAAAACATTCAGTACTTC. Protein product: CASRWGGAKNIQYF.

J is TRBJ1-4 and V is TRBV5-1; 7 bases agree with TRBD1. V gave up 7 bases and J gave up 5 bases; unmatched junction bases: 14. The CDR3 runs 16 residues. Germline V gene lookup returns CDR1 SGHRS and CDR2 YFSETQ. The CDR3 is CASQPQGVRFNEKLFF. CDR3 bases: TGCGCCAGCCAACCTCAGGGGGTCAGGTTCAATGAAAAACTGTTTTTT.

This clone was detected only once. The rearrangement uses TRBV10-3 and TRBJ1-1; a possible D gene is TRBD1 (6 bases). Germline values: CDR1 ENHRY, CDR2 SYGVKD. Trimming took 1 base from V and 0 from J, leaving 12 bases between them. This CDR3 is built from 16 residues. The CDR3 reads CAISEFSGQMNTEAFF. CDR3 DNA: TGTGCCATCAGTGAGTTCTCGGGACAAATGAACACTGAAGCTTTCTTT.

The table lists this clone with a few counts. A junction end diverges from the germline sequence, so it may reflect a read error. The rearrangement links TRBV7-9 to TRBJ2-4, with 9 nucleotides matching TRBD1. From germline, CDR1 is SEHNR and CDR2 FQNEAQ (reference sequence). The CDR3 has 16 amino acids. CDR3 amino acids: CSSSPRTGVAKNIQYF. The CDR3, as DNA: TGTTCCAGCAGCCCCCGGACAGGGGTAGCCAAAAACATTCAGTACTTC. Full variable domain (remainder filled in from reference TRBV7-9 and TRBJ2-4): DTGVSQNPRHKITKRGQNVTFRCDPISEHNRLYWYRQTLGQGPEFLTYFQNEAQLEKSRLLSDRFSAERPKGSFSTLEIQRTEQGDSAMYLCSSSPRTGVAKNIQYFGAGTRLSVL.

This clone has just a few counts. The CDR3 DNA reads as TGTGCCATCAGGGCGGGTCACACCGGGGAGCTGTTTTTT. Its protein is CAIRAGHTGELFF. The V and J genes are TRBV10-3 and TRBJ2-2; tentatively, D is TRBD2 (5 bases). Trimming left V 6 bases short and J 3 bases short, with 8 bases between. CDR3 length: 13 residues. Per the germline V gene, CDR1 is ENHRY and CDR2 is SYGVKD.

The J gene is TRBJ2-5, the V gene TRBV13; 8 bases are a match to TRBD2. After removal of 2 bases from V and 7 bases from J, the junction contained 3 bases not matched to a gene. The CDR3 totals 13 residues. The germline CDR1 and CDR2 sequences are PRHDT and FYEKMQ (reference sequence). The CDR3 protein is CASSLSGGGTQYF. The CDR3 DNA sequence: TGTGCCAGCAGCTTAAGCGGGGGTGGGACCCAGTACTTC.

About this clone itself: The same CDR3 also results from other DNA sequences found in this sample. The rearrangement links TRBV28 to TRBJ2-3; TRBD1 matches at 7 bases. The CDR3 spans 15 residues. V was pared by 4 bases and J by 15 bases, with 19 bases of the junction left unmatched. CDR1 MDHEN and CDR2 SYDVKM come from the germline V gene. The chain's CDR3 is CASSSSGTAEWAGYF. The CDR3 DNA reads as TGTGCCAGCAGTTCCTCCGGGACAGCCGAATGGGCAGGTTATTTT.

This rearrangement joins TRBV7-7 to TRBJ1-3; a weak D match, TRBD1 (6 bases). Germline V gene sequence: CDR1 SSHAT, CDR2 FNYEAQ (reference sequence). The CDR3 has 16 residues. DNA for the CDR3: TGTGCTAGCGCTCCCGGCAGGGGCGCGTTGGGAAACACCATATATTTT. This translates into CASAPGRGALGNTIYF.

This chain joins TRBV27 and TRBJ2-2; D is possibly TRBD1 (6 bases). Trimming took 4 bases from V and 2 from J, leaving 23 bases between them. The CDR3 length is 19 residues. From germline, CDR1 is MNHEY and CDR2 SMNVEV (reference sequence). CDR3 nucleotides: TGTGCCAGCAGTTCCTTGGCCGGACAGAGAACCTTTAACACCGGGGAGCTGTTTTTT. Amino acid sequence: CASSSLAGQRTFNTGELFF.

This clone was picked up a small number of times. The rearrangement uses TRBV21-1 and TRBJ1-6; the listed D gene, TRBD1, was not tested against the DNA. TRBV21-1 is a documented pseudogene. The CDR3 length is 14 residues. The CDR3 DNA is TGTGCCAGCAGCAAGGACAGGGATAATTCACCCCTCCACTTT. Protein product: CASSKDRDNSPLHF.

The CDR3 here is CASSILVTGVTPQHF. In DNA, the CDR3 is TGTGCCAGTAGTATTTTGGTGACAGGGGTCACGCCCCAGCATTTT. The rearrangement uses TRBV19 and TRBJ1-5; TRBD1 matches at 8 bases. The CDR3 sequence is 15 residues long. CDR1 is LNHDA, CDR2 SQIVND, per germline (reference sequence). The V segment lost 3 bases and the J segment 9 bases; nucleotides outside the gene matches: 10.